This T cell receptor (beta chain) was captured in a study of blood T cell repertoires in COVID-19 (dated by TCRdb to the early 2020s). With regard to the full study: Samples from collaborators originated in the United States, Italy and Spain and spanned both the acute and convalescent phases of COVID-19. The material from the prospective study consisted of cDNA or gDNA derived from T cells, B-cell-depleted T cells, or PBMCs. Deeply sampled blood TCRbeta repertoires from subjects exposed to, actively infected with, or recovered from COVID-19 were included in the dataset. The repertoires were made available in a free public database intended to serve as a resource for research on the immune response to SARS-CoV-2. Samples were obtained from the ongoing ImmuneRACE study (first 160 participants) and from 1,200 or so subjects provided by 6 global collaborators. A de-identified subject ID, COVID-19 status, age in years and sex were almost always included in the sample metadata. Where available, HLA class I and class II types were obtained from metadata supplied by the sample provider rather than from assay-based typing.

The germline V gene gives CDR1 as MNHNS and CDR2 as SASEGT. Measured from the cysteine to the phenylalanine, the CDR3 is 17 residues long. Kept here is only the CDR3 DNA, which spans 51 bases and is read in frame from base 1. Trimming takes 4 bases off V and 5 bases off J; junction bases not matched to a gene: 16. Summary of the overall study and its limitations: The quantity of clinical and demographic metadata differed by source and by participant and was supplied without curation.

Each collaborating institution followed its own protocols to collect whole blood in K2EDTA tubes. Collaborator samples were shipped for TCRbeta analysis as frozen whole blood, isolated PBMCs, or DNA extracted from either sample type. TCRbeta CDR3 regions were amplified from genomic DNA by means of the immunoSEQ Assay, a bias-controlled multiplex PCR. For the original study's pipeline: The number of nucleated cells in each sample was estimated from the amplification of reference gene primers within the assay. Sequence reads were collapsed and filtered to measure the absolute abundance of every unique TCRbeta CDR3 rearrangement. Productive Simpson clonality was computed per sample as the square root of Simpson's diversity index over productive rearrangements. TCRdb re-hosts the immuneACCESS table, in-frame sequences only. Its copies lack some clones; in the studies checked, an unresolved V gene accounts for under half of them, and the cause for the rest is not known. The DNA was the basis for D and trimming; V, J and clone size are from that table. The sample table records approximately 50,000 clones; about 85% of these occur just once. Around 9.6% of the sample comes from the top ten.

Concerning this clone itself: Its antigen is not yet known. Base-call qualities are not available, and no considerably larger clone is one nucleotide away.

The rearranged segments are TRBV6-1 and TRBJ2-5, with 7 central nucleotides matching TRBD2. This receptor was taken from a human donor in a cohort sampled during active COVID-19. Sequenced sample: peripheral blood. Here the CDR3 is given as CASSVSAGVVRQETQYF. The base sequence is TGTGCCAGCAGTGTCTCCGCGGGAGTGGTTAGGCAGGAGACCCAGTACTTC.